Each of the 31 T cell receptor beta chains below was sequenced from the same sample in a study of cytomegalovirus exposure and HLA in healthy donors. The primer mix had 60 Vbeta and 13 Jbeta primers. Produced via immunoSEQ multiplex PCR; TCRdb's table is partial and in-frame only. Of about 200,000 clones listed, around 85% were seen once; the top ten hold about 1.8%. What was sequenced was PBMCs. These receptor sequences come from a man aged 45-60 years in good health and CMV-seronegative.

The chain carries TRBV7-2 and TRBJ1-5; D is ambiguous. Germline CDR1 is SGHTA and CDR2 is FQGNSA. V was trimmed by 1 base and J by 9 bases, leaving 10 bases between them. The CDR3 has 13 residues. CDR3 amino acids: CASSLGGMVPQHF. The CDR3 DNA reads as TGTGCCAGCAGCTTAGGCGGGATGGTGCCCCAGCATTTT.

The CDR3 DNA follows: TGTGCCTGGAGTACAGGGTATGGCTACACCTTC. It yields the protein CAWSTGYGYTF. J is TRBJ1-2 and V is TRBV30; D is perhaps TRBD1 (6 bases). CDR1 is GTSNPN and CDR2 is SVGIG in the germline V gene (reference sequence). Trimming took 2 bases from V and 5 from J, leaving 6 bases between them. The CDR3 is made up of 11 amino acids.

The chain employs TRBV29-1 and TRBJ2-7; D unresolved. Looked up from germline, CDR1 is SQVTM and CDR2 is ANQGSEA. This CDR3 has 12 residues. V lost 7 bases to trimming and J lost 8 bases, with 18 bases between them. CDR3 loop: CSASSSPKKQYF. CDR3 bases: TGCAGCGCCTCATCAAGCCCTAAAAAGCAGTACTTC.

This chain connects TRBV29-1 to TRBJ1-5; a possible D gene is TRBD1 (5 bases). The CDR3 totals 15 residues. Trimming shortened V by 3 bases and J by 0 bases, and 12 bases separated the two germline ends. Germline V lookup: CDR1 SQVTM, CDR2 ANQGSEA. CDR3 protein: CSVEGPGFSNQPQHF. In DNA, the CDR3 is TGCAGCGTTGAGGGGCCCGGATTTAGCAATCAGCCCCAGCATTTT.

V usage is TRBV18 and J usage is TRBJ1-5; 7 nucleotides agree with TRBD1. J was trimmed by 7 bases and V by 2 bases; bases with no gene match: 2. The CDR3 spans 13 residues. CDR1 is KGHSH, CDR2 LQKENI, per germline. The CDR3: CASSPTGVQPQHF. The CDR3, as DNA: TGTGCCAGCTCACCAACAGGGGTCCAGCCCCAGCATTTT. Combining the CDR3 with reference TRBV18 and TRBJ1-5 gives the whole variable domain NAGVMQNPRHLVRRRGQEARLRCSPMKGHSHVYWYRQLPEEGLKFMVYLQKENIIDESGMPKERFSAEFPKEGPSILRIQQVVRGDSAAYFCASSPTGVQPQHFGDGTRLSIL.

J is TRBJ1-2 and V is TRBV25-1, with D tentatively TRBD1 (6 bases). V was pared by 8 bases and J by 8 bases, with 12 bases between. The CDR3 is made up of 11 amino acids. Per germline, CDR1 MGHDK and CDR2 SYGVNS. CDR3 region: CASGSGVGYTF. The CDR3 bases are TGTGCCAGCGGCTCAGGGGTCGGCTACACCTTC.

Worth noting for this clone: Its ends do not fully match the called genes, so a read error is possible. The V and J genes are TRBV28 and TRBJ1-5; 9 bases map to TRBD1. The length of the CDR3 is 20 residues. Germline V gene lookup returns CDR1 MDHEN and CDR2 SYDVKM. Written as DNA, the CDR3 is TGTGCCAGCAGTTTGACCGGGACAGGGAAATATTTTAGAAGCAGTCAGCCCCAGCATTTT. Translating it yields CASSLTGTGKYFRSSQPQHF. Using reference TRBV28 and TRBJ1-5 for the parts outside the CDR3, the full variable domain is DVKVTQSSRYLVKRTGEKVFLECVQDMDHENMFWYRQDPGLGLRLIYFSYDVKMKEKGDIPEGYSVSREKKERFSLILESASTNQTSMYLCASSLTGTGKYFRSSQPQHFGDGTRLSIL.

This clone was seen more than once but under ten times. V usage is TRBV10-1 and J usage is TRBJ2-3, with D possibly matching TRBD1 (5 bases). The CDR3 has 15 residues. Trimming took off 3 bases at V and 2 bases at J, with 12 bases between the two ends. Per the germline V gene, CDR1 is WNHNN and CDR2 is SYGVQD (reference sequence). The CDR3 region is CASSDRMGLTDTQYF. CDR3 bases: TGCGCCAGCAGTGACCGGATGGGGCTCACAGATACGCAGTATTTT.

The CDR3 spells CASSQGRGTGATNEKLFF. CDR3 DNA sequence: TGCGCCAGCAGCCAAGGCCGCGGGACAGGTGCAACTAATGAAAAACTGTTTTTT. The chain couples TRBV4-1 to TRBJ1-4; 8 nucleotides line up with TRBD1. The CDR3 has 18 amino acids. Germline CDR1 MGHRA, CDR2 YSYEKL. J lost 0 bases, V lost 1 base, and 7 bases had no gene match.

The chain recombines TRBV19 with TRBJ1-4; D is possibly TRBD1 (5 bases). The CDR3 consists of 15 residues. Trimming pared 5 bases from V and 0 bases from J, leaving 10 bases between. CDR1 LNHDA and CDR2 SQIVND come from the germline V gene (reference sequence). DNA for the CDR3: TGTGCCAGTAGTTTAACAGGAGCAACTAATGAAAAACTGTTTTTT. Amino acid sequence: CASSLTGATNEKLFF. The entire variable domain, with the rest obtained from reference TRBV19 and TRBJ1-4, is as follows: DGGITQSPKYLFRKEGQNVTLSCEQNLNHDAMYWYRQDPGQGLRLIYYSQIVNDFQKGDIAEGYSVSREKKESFPLTVTSAQKNPTAFYLCASSLTGATNEKLFFGSGTQLSVL.

The V call is TRBV27, the J call TRBJ2-7; D may be TRBD1 (6 bases). The CDR3 covers 17 residues. Germline V CDR1 and CDR2: MNHEY, SMNVEV (reference sequence). V shed 0 bases and J shed 3 bases, with 18 bases lying between them. The CDR3 sequence is CASSLSKFSQGSYEQYF. Written as DNA, the CDR3 is TGTGCCAGCAGTTTATCGAAGTTCTCACAGGGCAGCTACGAGCAGTACTTC.

The gene calls are TRBV6-5 and TRBJ2-7; 9 bases match TRBD1. CDR3 length: 15 residues. Germline V gene sequence: CDR1 MNHEY, CDR2 SVGAGI. Unmatched junction bases numbered 4, after V lost 0 bases and J lost 4 bases. The CDR3 here is CASSYSDRGVYEQYF. CDR3 coding DNA: TGTGCCAGCAGTTACTCGGACAGGGGAGTATACGAGCAGTACTTC.

The chain couples TRBV6-1 to TRBJ2-2; TRBD1 matches at 8 bases. Germline V gene data show CDR1 as MNHNS and CDR2 as SASEGT. V shed 3 bases, J shed 6 bases, and the junction held 12 bases outside the gene matches. This CDR3 has 17 amino acids. The CDR3 DNA is TGTGCCAGCAGTGAGTTCCTTCCGTTGACAGGGGCCGGGGAGCTGTTTTTT. Protein product: CASSEFLPLTGAGELFF.

This clone has more than one count but fewer than ten. The rearrangement uses TRBV9 and TRBJ1-6, with D perhaps TRBD1 (5 bases). This CDR3 has 13 residues. V was clipped by 2 bases and J by 7 bases, with 7 bases between them. Germline values: CDR1 SGDLS, CDR2 YYNGEE. The CDR3 is CASSVGGNSPLHF. In nucleotides, the CDR3 is TGTGCCAGCAGCGTCGGGGGGAATTCACCCCTCCACTTT. Full variable domain (rest looked up from reference TRBV9 and TRBJ1-6): DSGVTQTPKHLITATGQRVTLRCSPRSGDLSVYWYQQSLDQGLQFLIQYYNGEERAKGNILERFSAQQFPDLHSELNLSSLELGDSALYFCASSVGGNSPLHFGNGTRLTVT.

The rearrangement uses TRBV6-5 and TRBJ1-5; D gene uncertain. There are 13 residues in the CDR3. Germline V gene sequence: CDR1 MNHEY, CDR2 SVGAGI. Trimming took off 8 bases at V and 0 bases at J, with 8 bases between the two ends. CDR3 residues: CASGRGSNQPQHF. In DNA, the CDR3 is TGTGCCAGCGGCCGGGGTAGCAATCAGCCCCAGCATTTT.

The DNA of the CDR3 is TGTGCCAGTAGTACCGTCACAGATACGCAGTATTTT. Translation gives CASSTVTDTQYF. The chain carries TRBV19 and TRBJ2-3, with D hard to call. There are 12 residues in the CDR3. CDR1 and CDR2 from the germline V gene are LNHDA and SQIVND (reference sequence). V dropped 4 bases and J dropped 2 bases, with 4 bases sitting between them.

The V gene is TRBV4-1, the J gene TRBJ2-3; the match to TRBD1 covers 9 bases. CDR3 size: 16 residues. V was pared by 4 bases and J by 1 base, with 6 bases of the junction left unmatched. Germline CDR1 and CDR2: MGHRA and YSYEKL. CDR3: CASSREGQGRTDTQYF. The DNA for the CDR3 is TGCGCCAGCAGCCGAGAGGGACAGGGTCGCACAGATACGCAGTATTTT.

The rearrangement links TRBV2 to TRBJ1-4; 8 nucleotides align to TRBD1. Germline CDR1 reads SNHLY; CDR2 reads FYNNEI. This CDR3 comprises 16 residues. The V segment lost 6 bases and the J segment 0 bases; nucleotides outside the gene matches: 6. CDR3 in DNA: TGTGCCAGCAGCGCGCTGACAGGGGCAACTAATGAAAAACTGTTTTTT. Its translation: CASSALTGATNEKLFF.

This sequence joins TRBV18 and TRBJ2-7, with a weak D call TRBD1 (6 bases). Germline V gives CDR1 KGHSH, CDR2 LQKENI. CDR3 length equals 14 residues. Trimming cost V 3 bases and J 2 bases, with 11 bases left between them. The CDR3 nucleotides read TGTGCCAGCTCACCGGGGCAGGGGACCTACGAGCAGTACTTC. Amino acid sequence: CASSPGQGTYEQYF.

This clone was recorded once. The rearrangement uses TRBV20-1 and TRBJ2-7; 8 bases are a match to TRBD2. Trimming removed 6 bases from V and 4 bases from J; junction bases left unmatched: 2. The CDR3 contains 11 residues. CDR1 is DFQATT, CDR2 SNEGSKA, per germline (reference sequence). CDR3 in DNA: TGCAGTGCGACTAGCGTGTACGAGCAGTACTTC. It codes for CSATSVYEQYF.

The chain is built from TRBV11-2 and TRBJ2-5; possibly TRBD1 for D (7 bases). The CDR3 runs 17 residues. V dropped 5 bases and J dropped 2 bases, with 21 bases sitting between them. Germline loops: CDR1 SGHAT, CDR2 FQNNGV. CDR3 residues: CASSPDHRGAGQETQYF. The CDR3 DNA follows: TGTGCCAGCAGCCCAGATCACAGGGGTGCGGGACAAGAGACCCAGTACTTC. Full variable domain (remainder filled in from reference TRBV11-2 and TRBJ2-5): EAGVAQSPRYKIIEKRQSVAFWCNPISGHATLYWYQQILGQGPKLLIQFQNNGVVDDSQLPKDRFSAERLKGVDSTLKIQPAKLEDSAVYLCASSPDHRGAGQETQYFGPGTRLLVL.

The chain uses TRBV27 and TRBJ1-2; 12 bases agree with TRBD1. Germline V gene data show CDR1 as MNHEY and CDR2 as SMNVEV (reference sequence). Losses at the gene ends were 8 bases for V and 5 bases for J; bases not matched to a gene: 9. This CDR3 is built from 15 residues. The CDR3 DNA sequence: TGTGCCAGCGCCCGGGGACAGGGGGCGTCTTATGGCTACACCTTC. Protein product: CASARGQGASYGYTF.

The J gene is TRBJ2-1, the V gene TRBV5-6, with a possible D match to TRBD1 (6 bases). V shed 4 bases and J shed 10 bases, with 15 bases lying between them. The germline gives CDR1 SGHDT, CDR2 YYEEEE. This CDR3 has 13 amino acids. DNA for the CDR3: TGTGCCAGCAGCAATACAGGGTTGCGGGAGCAGTTCTTC. As protein: CASSNTGLREQFF.

This clone was seen once. The chain is built from TRBV27 and TRBJ2-1; tentatively, D is TRBD2 (6 bases). V was trimmed by 2 bases and J by 8 bases, leaving 13 bases between them. CDR1 and CDR2 from the germline V gene are MNHEY and SMNVEV (reference sequence). The CDR3 consists of 14 residues. In nucleotides, the CDR3 is TGTGCCAGCAGTTTACCAGGACTAAGGGATGAGCAGTTCTTC. Protein product: CASSLPGLRDEQFF.

J is TRBJ2-3 and V is TRBV11-2; TRBD2 might be the D (5 bases). Trimming removed 1 base from V and 0 bases from J, with 14 bases in between. The CDR3 length is 17 residues. Germline V gene data show CDR1 as SGHAT and CDR2 as FQNNGV. The CDR3 sequence: CASSLAGWRSSTDTQYF. The CDR3 DNA reads as TGTGCCAGCAGCTTAGCTGGTTGGAGGTCTAGCACAGATACGCAGTATTTT.

The V and J genes are TRBV5-1 and TRBJ2-1, with D possibly matching TRBD2 (5 bases). This CDR3 contains 13 residues. V was shortened by 7 bases and J by 9 bases, with 17 bases between the two germline ends. Germline CDR1 reads SGHRS; CDR2 reads YFSETQ. Here the CDR3 reads CASRRELVSEQFF. As DNA, the CDR3 is TGCGCCAGCCGCCGGGAACTAGTGTCTGAGCAGTTCTTC.

The rearrangement uses TRBV15 and TRBJ2-1, with D uncertain. Trimming removed 0 bases from V and 4 bases from J, with 7 bases in between. CDR1 is LNHNV and CDR2 is YYDKDF in the germline V gene (reference sequence). The CDR3 is made up of 14 amino acids. CDR3 protein: CATSRDFLYNEQFF. DNA of the CDR3: TGTGCCACCAGCAGAGATTTTCTTTACAATGAGCAGTTCTTC. Full variable domain (remainder filled in from reference TRBV15 and TRBJ2-1): DAMVIQNPRYQVTQFGKPVTLSCSQTLNHNVMYWYQQKSSQAPKLLFHYYDKDFNNEADTPDNFQSRRPNTSFCFLDIRSPGLGDTAMYLCATSRDFLYNEQFFGPGTRLTVL.

The chain couples TRBV7-8 to TRBJ2-7, with 10 bases matching TRBD1. From germline, CDR1 is SGHVS and CDR2 FQNEAQ. Unmatched junction bases numbered 0, after V lost 1 base and J lost 3 bases. This CDR3 is built from 14 residues. CDR3 residues: CASSLGDRGYEQYF. The DNA for the CDR3 is TGTGCCAGCAGCTTAGGGGACAGGGGCTACGAGCAGTACTTC.

This clone showed up just once. The chain is built from TRBV11-3 and TRBJ1-1; D is ambiguous. The CDR3 has 13 amino acids. Trimming cost V 1 base and J 4 bases, with 7 bases left between them. Germline CDR1 is SGHNT and CDR2 is YENEEA. Here the CDR3 reads CASSLAFGTEAFF. CDR3 sequence (DNA): TGTGCCAGCAGCTTAGCATTCGGCACTGAAGCTTTCTTT.

About this clone itself: Different DNA sequences within this sample yield the same CDR3. The chain combines TRBV11-2 with TRBJ2-7; D gene unclear. V was pared by 1 base and J by 1 base, with 5 bases between. Germline assignment: CDR1 SGHAT and CDR2 FQNNGV. This CDR3 contains 13 residues. The CDR3 here is CASSLGQSYEQYF. The CDR3 DNA reads as TGTGCCAGCAGCTTAGGACAATCCTACGAGCAGTACTTC.

The chain carries TRBV10-3 and TRBJ1-1; D might be TRBD1 (6 bases). V lost 10 bases and J lost 2, with 20 bases in between. The CDR3 spans 15 residues. Germline lookup yields CDR1 ENHRY and CDR2 SYGVKD. In DNA, the CDR3 is TGTGCCACCAAAGCCGGGACAACGACTAACACTGAAGCTTTCTTT. Translated, it gives CATKAGTTTNTEAFF.